Presented here are 17 T cell receptor beta chains from one specimen sequenced in a study of Ad26.COV2.S vaccination and SARS-CoV-2 variants. Treatment of the sample: around 19 received Ad26.COV2.S at low or high dose, single or two shots; roughly five received placebo; per-sample allocation not given. After the first vaccine or placebo injection, samples were drawn on day 63. TCRdb keeps only in-frame clones here, not all; method: immunoSEQ multiplex PCR. This sample carries about 350,000 clones, around 84% of them seen once, and the ten largest clones take 2.5% to 3.5%. Sequencing used peripheral blood, obtained in a trial of Ad26.COV2.S vaccine versus placebo. All receptors come from a person aged 18-60 years who received the Ad26.COV2.S COVID-19 vaccine or a placebo.

This clone was picked up one time. The CDR3 loop reads CASSYPGTGIYEQYF. CDR3 bases: TGTGCCAGCAGTTATCCCGGGACAGGGATCTACGAGCAGTACTTC. The chain joins TRBV6-5 to TRBJ2-7, with 9 bases aligning to TRBD1. V dropped 3 bases and J dropped 3; count of bases not matched to a gene: 6. CDR1 is MNHEY and CDR2 is SVGAGI in the germline V gene. This CDR3 comprises 15 residues.

This chain connects TRBV30 to TRBJ1-6; D possibly corresponds to TRBD1 (5 bases). The CDR3 is made up of 18 amino acids. Trimming left V 0 bases short and J 0 bases short, with 15 bases between. In germline, CDR1 is GTSNPN, CDR2 SVGIG (reference sequence). Written as DNA, the CDR3 is TGTGCCTGGAGTGTGGGGCTTCTCCGAAGCTCCTATAATTCACCCCTCCACTTT. It yields the protein CAWSVGLLRSSYNSPLHF.

The chain couples TRBV7-2 to TRBJ2-5; no definite D call. CDR1 and CDR2 from the germline V gene are SGHTA and FQGNSA. Trimming stripped 5 bases from V and 3 bases from J, with 10 bases between. The CDR3 spans 13 residues. The CDR3, as DNA: TGTGCCAGCAGCAGCTTCAGAAAAGAGACCCAGTACTTC. It yields the protein CASSSFRKETQYF.

For the CDR3, the DNA is TGTGCCAGCAGCTTTACTAGGTTCAGCACCGGGGAGCTGTTTTTT. This sequence encodes CASSFTRFSTGELFF. V gene TRBV5-5 combines with J gene TRBJ2-2, with a weak D call TRBD2 (5 bases). V was pared by 2 bases and J by 4 bases, with 12 bases between. There are 15 residues in the CDR3. Per germline, CDR1 SGHKS and CDR2 YYEKEE (reference sequence).

The chain couples TRBV4-3 to TRBJ2-3, with TRBD2 matching over 7 bases. The CDR3 contains 16 residues. Germline V gene data show CDR1 as LGHNA and CDR2 as YSLEER. The V segment lost 0 bases and the J segment 1 base; nucleotides outside the gene matches: 4. CDR3: CASSQDLGGGTDTQYF. The CDR3 DNA follows: TGCGCCAGCAGCCAAGATCTGGGGGGGGGCACAGATACGCAGTATTTT.

The chain carries TRBV7-9 and TRBJ2-5, with 15 nucleotides matching TRBD2. The V and J ends lost 5 bases and 5 bases, in that order; junction bases with no gene match: 6. The germline CDR1 and CDR2 sequences are SEHNR and FQNEAQ (reference sequence). CDR3 length: 16 amino acids. The CDR3 DNA reads TGTGCCAGCAGCCAGGGACTAGCGGGGGGCTTGGAGACCCAGTACTTC. It encodes CASSQGLAGGLETQYF.

The chain uses TRBV7-2 and TRBJ1-1; D unclear. This CDR3 has 13 amino acids. The germline V gene has CDR1 SGHTA and CDR2 FQGNSA. V was trimmed by 5 bases and J by 1 base, leaving 8 bases between them. The CDR3 nucleotides are TGTGCCAGCAGCCCTCGACAGAACACTGAAGCTTTCTTT. Translated, it gives CASSPRQNTEAFF.

The V and J genes are TRBV21-1 and TRBJ1-4. TRBV21-1 is given as a pseudogene. CDR3 size: 16 residues. The CDR3 nucleotides are TGTGCCAGCAGCAAAGTCGGGGGGAAGTCTAATGAAAAACTGTTTTTT. It translates to CASSKVGGKSNEKLFF.

The chain employs TRBV7-6 and TRBJ1-1, with D maybe TRBD1 (5 bases). Germline V gene sequence: CDR1 SGHVS, CDR2 FNYEAQ. The CDR3 extends over 14 amino acids. The V end lost 0 bases, the J end lost 4 bases, and 9 bases lay between the germline ends. The CDR3 reads CASSLAGQGTEAFF. Written as DNA, the CDR3 is TGTGCCAGCAGCTTAGCGGGGCAGGGCACTGAAGCTTTCTTT. Based on the CDR3 plus reference TRBV7-6 and TRBJ1-1, the full variable domain is GAGVSQSPRYKVTKRGQDVALRCDPISGHVSLYWYRQALGQGPEFLTYFNYEAQQDKSGLPNDRFSAERPEGSISTLTIQRTEQRDSAMYRCASSLAGQGTEAFFGQGTRLTVV.

CDR3 sequence (DNA): TGTGCCAGCAGCTTTCAGAGCGGGGGGAATCAAGAGACCCAGTACTTC. Residues: CASSFQSGGNQETQYF. The chain recombines TRBV11-2 with TRBJ2-5; 9 bases fit TRBD2. CDR3 length: 16 residues. The germline V gene encodes CDR1 SGHAT and CDR2 FQNNGV. The junction had 7 bases not matched to a gene; V was cut back by 3 bases and J by 2 bases.

The chain has TRBV6-5 and TRBJ1-5; D is unclear. Germline CDR1 reads MNHEY; CDR2 reads SVGAGI. The CDR3 consists of 14 residues. V lost 7 bases and J 6 bases, leaving 16 bases between the germline ends. CDR3 in DNA: TGTGCCAGCAACCTCCCAGGAGGGAGTCAGCCCCAGCATTTT. Amino acid sequence: CASNLPGGSQPQHF.

V gene TRBV19 combines with J gene TRBJ2-7; 11 bases are shared with TRBD2. CDR1 LNHDA and CDR2 SQIVND come from the germline V gene (reference sequence). This CDR3 contains 14 residues. V lost 6 bases, J lost 4 bases, and 5 bases stayed unmatched. CDR3 protein: CASSLAGGGYEQYF. DNA of the CDR3: TGTGCCAGTAGCCTAGCGGGAGGCGGATACGAGCAGTACTTC.

This sequence joins TRBV6-2 or TRBV6-3 and TRBJ1-5; possible D gene TRBD1, 5 bases. Germline V lookup: CDR1 MNHEY, CDR2 SVGEGT. The CDR3 contains 14 residues. V shed 6 bases and J shed 11 bases, with 20 bases lying between them. In DNA form, the CDR3 reads TGTGCCAGCAGCCCCCGGGGACCGCGAGTGTCCCAGCATTTT. Encoded protein: CASSPRGPRVSQHF.

At least ten counts were recorded for this clone. V is TRBV19 and J is TRBJ1-2, with a possible D match to TRBD1 (6 bases). Trimming removed 1 base at V and 4 bases at J, with 10 bases between. The CDR3 spans 14 residues. The germline V gene has CDR1 LNHDA and CDR2 SQIVND (reference sequence). DNA of the CDR3: TGTGCCAGTAGTATAGGCGGGACACTCTATGGCTACACCTTC. This sequence encodes CASSIGGTLYGYTF.

The chain employs TRBV6-5 and TRBJ1-4; TRBD1 is a possible D gene (6 bases). This CDR3 is built from 13 residues. The V end lost 7 bases, the J end lost 5 bases, and 11 bases lay between the germline ends. Germline V lookup: CDR1 MNHEY, CDR2 SVGAGI. CDR3 residues: CASTRTENEKLFF. The CDR3 DNA is TGTGCCAGCACCAGGACAGAGAATGAAAAACTGTTTTTT.

The chain joins TRBV30 to TRBJ2-7, with D perhaps matching TRBD1 (6 bases). The V gene lost 0 bases and the J gene lost 3 bases, with 9 bases spanning the gap. Per the germline V gene, CDR1 is GTSNPN and CDR2 is SVGIG (reference sequence). The CDR3 length is 13 residues. The chain's CDR3 is CAWSVGDNYEQYF. For the CDR3, the DNA is TGTGCCTGGAGTGTAGGGGACAACTACGAGCAGTACTTC.

This rearrangement joins TRBV7-8 to TRBJ2-1, with 7 bases fitting TRBD1. V dropped 5 bases and J dropped 7; count of bases not matched to a gene: 2. The CDR3 is made up of 12 amino acids. The germline V gene encodes CDR1 SGHVS and CDR2 FQNEAQ. The CDR3 nucleotides are TGTGCCAGCAGCACACAGGGGAATGAGCAGTTCTTC. Encoded protein: CASSTQGNEQFF.